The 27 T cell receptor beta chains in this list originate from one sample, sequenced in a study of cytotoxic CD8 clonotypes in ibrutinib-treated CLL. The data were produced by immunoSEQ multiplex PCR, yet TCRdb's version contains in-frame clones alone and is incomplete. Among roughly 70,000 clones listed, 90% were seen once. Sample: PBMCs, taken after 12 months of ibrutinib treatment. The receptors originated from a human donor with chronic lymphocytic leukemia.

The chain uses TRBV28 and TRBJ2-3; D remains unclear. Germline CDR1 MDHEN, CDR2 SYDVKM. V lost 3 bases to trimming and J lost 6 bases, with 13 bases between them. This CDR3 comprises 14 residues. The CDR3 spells CASSLIPPQDTQYF. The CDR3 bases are TGTGCCAGCAGTTTGATTCCTCCTCAGGATACGCAGTATTTT.

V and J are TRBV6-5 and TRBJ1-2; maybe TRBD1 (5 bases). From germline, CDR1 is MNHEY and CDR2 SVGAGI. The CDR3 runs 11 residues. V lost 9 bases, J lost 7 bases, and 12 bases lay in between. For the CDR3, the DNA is TGTGCCAGTGGACAAGGCGGTGGCTACACCTTC. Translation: CASGQGGGYTF.

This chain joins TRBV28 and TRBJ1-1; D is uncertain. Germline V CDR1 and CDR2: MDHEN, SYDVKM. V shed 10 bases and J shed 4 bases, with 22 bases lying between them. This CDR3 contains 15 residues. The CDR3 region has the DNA TGTGCCACCAACACGCGGGTTTCGTCGGCCACTGAAGCTTTCTTT. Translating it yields CATNTRVSSATEAFF.

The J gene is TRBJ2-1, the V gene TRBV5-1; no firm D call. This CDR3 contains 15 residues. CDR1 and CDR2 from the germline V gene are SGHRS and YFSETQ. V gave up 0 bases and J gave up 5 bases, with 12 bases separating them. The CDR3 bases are TGCGCCAGCAGCTTGGTACCTAGGGCGGACAATGAGCAGTTCTTC. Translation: CASSLVPRADNEQFF.

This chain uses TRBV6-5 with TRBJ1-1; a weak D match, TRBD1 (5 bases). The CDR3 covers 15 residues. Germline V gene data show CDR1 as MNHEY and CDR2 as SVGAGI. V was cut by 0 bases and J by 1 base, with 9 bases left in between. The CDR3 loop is CASSYSTGENTEAFF. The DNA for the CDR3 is TGTGCCAGCAGTTACTCGACGGGGGAGAACACTGAAGCTTTCTTT.

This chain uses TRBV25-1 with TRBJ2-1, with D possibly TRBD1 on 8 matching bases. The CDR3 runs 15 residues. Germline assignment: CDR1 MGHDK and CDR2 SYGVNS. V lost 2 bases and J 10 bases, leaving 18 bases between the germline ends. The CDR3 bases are TGTGCCAGCAGTGAACACAGGGGGGGAGCAAAAGAGCAGTTCTTC. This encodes CASSEHRGGAKEQFF.

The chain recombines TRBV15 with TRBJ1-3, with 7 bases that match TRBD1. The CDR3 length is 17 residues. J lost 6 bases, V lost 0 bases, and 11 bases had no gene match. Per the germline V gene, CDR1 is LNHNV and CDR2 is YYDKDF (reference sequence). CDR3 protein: CATSRDPRFRGENTIYF. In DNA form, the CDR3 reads TGTGCCACCAGCAGAGATCCGCGGTTCAGGGGGGAAAACACCATATATTTT.

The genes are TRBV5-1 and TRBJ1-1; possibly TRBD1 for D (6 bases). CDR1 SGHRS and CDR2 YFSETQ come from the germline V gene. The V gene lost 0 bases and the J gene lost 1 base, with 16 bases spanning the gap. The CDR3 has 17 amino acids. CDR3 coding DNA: TGCGCCAGCAGCTTGGCCGTATCAGGGGCCCGGAACACTGAAGCTTTCTTT. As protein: CASSLAVSGARNTEAFF.

CDR3 nucleotide sequence: TGTGCCAGCAGCCCTTTCGACCGGACAGGTTCTGGCTACACCTTC. This translates into CASSPFDRTGSGYTF. The chain links TRBV14 to TRBJ1-2; TRBD1 matches 7 bases. Germline-derived CDR1 and CDR2 are SGHDN and FVKESK. The CDR3 has 15 residues. After removal of 4 bases from V and 7 bases from J, the junction contained 12 bases not matched to a gene. The full variable domain, completed using reference TRBV14 and TRBJ1-2, is EAGVTQFPSHSVIEKGQTVTLRCDPISGHDNLYWYRRVMGKEIKFLLHFVKESKQDESGMPNNRFLAERTGGTYSTLKVQPAELEDSGVYFCASSPFDRTGSGYTFGSGTRLTVV.

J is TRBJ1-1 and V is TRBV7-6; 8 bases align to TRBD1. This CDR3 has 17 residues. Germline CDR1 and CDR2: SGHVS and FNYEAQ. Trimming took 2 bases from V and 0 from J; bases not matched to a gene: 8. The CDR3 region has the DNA TGTGCCAGCAGCTTAAATCAACAGGGGGGAATGAACACTGAAGCTTTCTTT. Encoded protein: CASSLNQQGGMNTEAFF.

In DNA, the CDR3 is TGTGCCAGCAGCTTAGCGCTAGCGGGAGTCTCCTACGAGCAGTACTTC. Amino acids: CASSLALAGVSYEQYF. This sequence joins TRBV7-8 and TRBJ2-7, with TRBD2 identical over 10 bases. Trimming took 0 bases from V and 0 from J; bases not matched to a gene: 2. Germline V gene lookup returns CDR1 SGHVS and CDR2 FQNEAQ. The CDR3 sequence is 16 residues long.

CDR3 loop: CASSRFETSGRALIDEQYF. CDR3 DNA: TGTGCCAGTAGCCGCTTTGAAACTAGCGGGAGGGCCTTAATTGACGAGCAGTACTTC. This chain joins TRBV19 and TRBJ2-7, with 13 bases lining up with TRBD2. V lost 6 bases to trimming and J lost 5 bases; unmatched junction nucleotides: 19. CDR3 length: 19 amino acids. The germline V gene encodes CDR1 LNHDA and CDR2 SQIVND (reference sequence).

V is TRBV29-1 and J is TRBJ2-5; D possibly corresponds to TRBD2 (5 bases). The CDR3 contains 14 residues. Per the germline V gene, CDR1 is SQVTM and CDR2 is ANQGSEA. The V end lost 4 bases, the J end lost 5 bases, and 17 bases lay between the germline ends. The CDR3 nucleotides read TGCAGCGTTGGCCCAGGTTTGAGCGGCGAGACCCAGTACTTC. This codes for CSVGPGLSGETQYF.

The CDR3 DNA reads TGTGCCATCTACTCAACTAGCGGGAGGATGGATAATGAGCAGTTCTTC. It translates to CAIYSTSGRMDNEQFF. The rearrangement links TRBV10-3 to TRBJ2-1; 12 nucleotides agree with TRBD2. The germline gives CDR1 ENHRY, CDR2 SYGVKD. Losses at the gene ends were 8 bases for V and 7 bases for J; bases not matched to a gene: 12. There are 16 residues in the CDR3.

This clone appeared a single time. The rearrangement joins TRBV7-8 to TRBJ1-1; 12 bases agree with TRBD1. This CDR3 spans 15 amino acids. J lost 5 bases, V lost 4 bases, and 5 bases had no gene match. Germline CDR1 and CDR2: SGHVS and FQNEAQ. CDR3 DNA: TGTGCCAGCAGCTCCGGGACAGGGGGCGGAACTGAAGCTTTCTTT. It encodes CASSSGTGGGTEAFF.

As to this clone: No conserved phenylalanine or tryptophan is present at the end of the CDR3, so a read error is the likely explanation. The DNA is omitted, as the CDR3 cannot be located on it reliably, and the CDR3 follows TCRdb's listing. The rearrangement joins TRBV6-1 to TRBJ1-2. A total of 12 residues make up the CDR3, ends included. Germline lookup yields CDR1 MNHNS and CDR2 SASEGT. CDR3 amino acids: CASSEFSREARL.

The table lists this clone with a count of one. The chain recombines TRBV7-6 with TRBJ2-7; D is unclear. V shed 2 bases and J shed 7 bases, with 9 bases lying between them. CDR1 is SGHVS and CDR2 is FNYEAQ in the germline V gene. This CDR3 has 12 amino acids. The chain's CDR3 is CASSLTRSEQYF. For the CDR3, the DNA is TGTGCCAGCAGCTTAACCAGGAGTGAGCAGTACTTC. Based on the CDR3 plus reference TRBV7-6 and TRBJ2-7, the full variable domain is GAGVSQSPRYKVTKRGQDVALRCDPISGHVSLYWYRQALGQGPEFLTYFNYEAQQDKSGLPNDRFSAERPEGSISTLTIQRTEQRDSAMYRCASSLTRSEQYFGPGTRLTVT.

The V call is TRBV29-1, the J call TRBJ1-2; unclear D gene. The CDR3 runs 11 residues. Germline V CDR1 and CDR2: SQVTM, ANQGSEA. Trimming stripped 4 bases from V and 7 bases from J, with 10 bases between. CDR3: CSVAGLGGYTF. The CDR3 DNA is TGCAGCGTTGCCGGCCTGGGTGGCTACACCTTC. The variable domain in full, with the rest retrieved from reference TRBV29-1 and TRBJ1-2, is SAVISQKPSRDICQRGTSLTIQCQVDSQVTMMFWYRQQPGQSLTLIATANQGSEATYESGFVIDKFPISRPNLTFSTLTVSNMSPEDSSIYLCSVAGLGGYTFGSGTRLTVV.

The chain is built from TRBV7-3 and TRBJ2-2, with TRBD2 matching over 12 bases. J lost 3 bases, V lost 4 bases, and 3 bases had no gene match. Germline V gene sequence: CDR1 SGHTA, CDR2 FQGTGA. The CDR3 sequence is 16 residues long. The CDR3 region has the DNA TGTGCCAGCAGCTGGGGACTAGCGGGCGACACCGGGGAGCTGTTTTTT. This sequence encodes CASSWGLAGDTGELFF.

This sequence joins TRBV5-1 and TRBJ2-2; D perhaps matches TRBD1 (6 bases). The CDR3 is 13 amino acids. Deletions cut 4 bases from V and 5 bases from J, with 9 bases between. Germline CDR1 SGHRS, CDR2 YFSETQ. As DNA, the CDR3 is TGCGCCAGCAGCAAGGGGACAACCGGGGAGCTGTTTTTT. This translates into CASSKGTTGELFF.

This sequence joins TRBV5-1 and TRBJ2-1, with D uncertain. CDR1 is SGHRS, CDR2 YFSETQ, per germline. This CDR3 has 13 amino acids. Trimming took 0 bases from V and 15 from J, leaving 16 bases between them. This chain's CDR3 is CASSLDVSNPLFF. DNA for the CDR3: TGCGCCAGCAGCTTGGACGTATCGAACCCCTTGTTCTTC.

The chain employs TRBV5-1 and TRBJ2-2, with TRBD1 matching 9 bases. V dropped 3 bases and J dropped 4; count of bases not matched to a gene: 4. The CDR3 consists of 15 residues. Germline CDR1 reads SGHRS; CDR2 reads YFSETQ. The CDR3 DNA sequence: TGCGCCAGCAGCTACGGACAGGGGTTCACCGGGGAGCTGTTTTTT. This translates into CASSYGQGFTGELFF.

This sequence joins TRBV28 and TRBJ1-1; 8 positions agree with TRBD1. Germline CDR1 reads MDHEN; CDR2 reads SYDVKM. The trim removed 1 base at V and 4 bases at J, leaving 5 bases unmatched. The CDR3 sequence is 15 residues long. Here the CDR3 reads CASSLFTGGFTEAFF. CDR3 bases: TGTGCCAGCAGTTTATTCACAGGGGGGTTCACTGAAGCTTTCTTT.

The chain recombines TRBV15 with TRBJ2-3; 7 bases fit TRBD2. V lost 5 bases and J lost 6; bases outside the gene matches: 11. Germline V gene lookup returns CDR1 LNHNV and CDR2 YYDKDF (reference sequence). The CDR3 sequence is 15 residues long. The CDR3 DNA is TGTGCCACCAGCCGTGGCAGGCGGGAGTCCGATACGCAGTATTTT. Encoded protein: CATSRGRRESDTQYF.

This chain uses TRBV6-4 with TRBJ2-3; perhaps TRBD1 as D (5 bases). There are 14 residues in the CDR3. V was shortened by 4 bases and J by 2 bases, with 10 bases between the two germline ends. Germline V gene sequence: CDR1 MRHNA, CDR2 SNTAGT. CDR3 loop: CASSVQGTTDTQYF. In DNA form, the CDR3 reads TGTGCCAGCAGTGTCCAGGGAACCACAGATACGCAGTATTTT.

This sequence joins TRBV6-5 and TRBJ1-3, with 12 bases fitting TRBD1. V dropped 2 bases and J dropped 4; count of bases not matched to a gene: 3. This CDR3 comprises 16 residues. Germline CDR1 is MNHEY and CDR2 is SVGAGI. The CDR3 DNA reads TGTGCCAGCAGTTACATGGGACAGGGGGCCGGAAACACCATATATTTT. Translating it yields CASSYMGQGAGNTIYF.

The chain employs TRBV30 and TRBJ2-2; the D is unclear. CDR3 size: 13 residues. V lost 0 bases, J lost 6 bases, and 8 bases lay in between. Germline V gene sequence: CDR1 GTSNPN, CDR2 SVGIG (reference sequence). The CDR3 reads CAWSVLDSGELFF. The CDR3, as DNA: TGTGCCTGGAGTGTCCTCGACTCCGGGGAGCTGTTTTTT.